A single sample is the source of the 10 T cell receptor beta chains below, sequenced in a study of blood T cell repertoires in COVID-19. Produced via immunoSEQ multiplex PCR; TCRdb's table is partial and in-frame only. The sample has roughly 97,000 clones, 82% seen once; the top ten hold more than 4.5%. The sequenced sample consisted of peripheral blood. The source of these receptors is a man aged 60 to 75 with acute or convalescent COVID-19.

V and J are TRBV7-2 and TRBJ1-2, with D unresolved. Trimming shortened V by 4 bases and J by 2 bases, and 11 bases separated the two germline ends. The CDR3 has 14 amino acids. Germline V gene sequence: CDR1 SGHTA, CDR2 FQGNSA. CDR3 residues: CASSYWTENYGYTF. In DNA, the CDR3 is TGTGCCAGCAGCTACTGGACTGAAAACTATGGCTACACCTTC.

V usage is TRBV5-8 and J usage is TRBJ1-5, with D uncertain. CDR3 length equals 14 residues. Germline-derived CDR1 and CDR2 are SGHTS and YDEGEE. Trimming took 1 base from V and 3 from J, leaving 8 bases between them. Here the CDR3 reads CASSLRVFNQPQHF. CDR3 bases: TGTGCCAGCAGCTTGAGAGTATTCAATCAGCCCCAGCATTTT.

This clone was seen a single time. The gene calls are TRBV5-5 and TRBJ2-1; TRBD1 is a possible D gene (6 bases). The CDR3 spans 16 residues. Germline assignment: CDR1 SGHKS and CDR2 YYEKEE (reference sequence). The ends were cut back, 1 base at V and 1 base at J, with 12 bases in the middle. CDR3 residues: CASSLTGFFSYNEQFF. The CDR3 DNA sequence: TGTGCCAGCAGCTTGACAGGGTTCTTTTCCTACAATGAGCAGTTCTTC.

This clone appeared once. J is TRBJ2-2 and V is TRBV4-3; 14 bases agree with TRBD2. V dropped 3 bases and J dropped 7; count of bases not matched to a gene: 4. CDR1 LGHNA and CDR2 YSLEER come from the germline V gene. This CDR3 has 16 residues. CDR3 region: CASSQSTSGRVGELFF. CDR3 bases: TGCGCCAGCAGCCAGTCGACTAGCGGGAGGGTCGGGGAGCTGTTTTTT.

This clone was observed a handful of times. The chain couples TRBV5-4 to TRBJ2-3; 8 nucleotides match TRBD2. The ends lost 2 bases at V and 7 bases at J; junction bases unmatched: 12. CDR1 is SGHNT, CDR2 YYREEE, per germline (reference sequence). This CDR3 region has 16 residues. CDR3 sequence reads: CASSFTGLVAPYTQYF. In nucleotides, the CDR3 is TGTGCCAGCAGCTTTACGGGACTAGTCGCCCCCTATACGCAGTATTTT.

With respect to this clone: The same CDR3 can be traced to other DNA sequences in this sample. This chain uses TRBV30 with TRBJ1-3; 7 bases line up with TRBD1. Germline lookup yields CDR1 GTSNPN and CDR2 SVGIG (reference sequence). J gave up 2 bases and V 0 bases, and 1 base lay outside the gene matches. The CDR3 has 14 residues. CDR3 region: CAWSVQGAGNTIYF. CDR3 sequence (DNA): TGTGCCTGGAGTGTCCAGGGGGCTGGAAACACCATATATTTT.

The chain carries TRBV2 and TRBJ2-4, with TRBD2 matching over 10 bases. V lost 1 base to trimming and J lost 4 bases; unmatched junction nucleotides: 4. The CDR3 totals 16 residues. Germline CDR1 and CDR2: SNHLY and FYNNEI. The CDR3 loop reads CASSEEWTSGKNIQYF. In DNA form, the CDR3 reads TGTGCCAGCAGTGAAGAATGGACTAGCGGAAAAAACATTCAGTACTTC.

The chain recombines TRBV27 with TRBJ2-5; 7 bases align to TRBD2. Germline values: CDR1 MNHEY, CDR2 SMNVEV (reference sequence). The CDR3 has 13 amino acids. With V trimmed by 4 bases and J by 5 bases, 4 bases remained unmatched. This CDR3 is CASSWGGIETQYF. Here the CDR3 DNA reads TGTGCCAGCAGTTGGGGGGGAATTGAGACCCAGTACTTC.

Here the CDR3 DNA reads TGCGCCAGCAGCTTCCTCCTGGACAGGGTGGGAACTTATGGCTACACCTTC. It specifies CASSFLLDRVGTYGYTF. J is TRBJ1-2 and V is TRBV5-1; TRBD1 aligns across 8 bases. Germline V gene lookup returns CDR1 SGHRS and CDR2 YFSETQ. V lost 2 bases to trimming and J lost 5 bases; unmatched junction nucleotides: 14. There are 17 residues in the CDR3.

The rearrangement links TRBV5-1 to TRBJ2-5; 10 positions agree with TRBD1. CDR3 length: 15 residues. Germline lookup yields CDR1 SGHRS and CDR2 YFSETQ. Losses at the gene ends were 3 bases for V and 5 bases for J; bases not matched to a gene: 7. This chain's CDR3 is CASSWWTGGDETQYF. DNA for the CDR3: TGCGCCAGCAGCTGGTGGACAGGGGGGGACGAGACCCAGTACTTC.